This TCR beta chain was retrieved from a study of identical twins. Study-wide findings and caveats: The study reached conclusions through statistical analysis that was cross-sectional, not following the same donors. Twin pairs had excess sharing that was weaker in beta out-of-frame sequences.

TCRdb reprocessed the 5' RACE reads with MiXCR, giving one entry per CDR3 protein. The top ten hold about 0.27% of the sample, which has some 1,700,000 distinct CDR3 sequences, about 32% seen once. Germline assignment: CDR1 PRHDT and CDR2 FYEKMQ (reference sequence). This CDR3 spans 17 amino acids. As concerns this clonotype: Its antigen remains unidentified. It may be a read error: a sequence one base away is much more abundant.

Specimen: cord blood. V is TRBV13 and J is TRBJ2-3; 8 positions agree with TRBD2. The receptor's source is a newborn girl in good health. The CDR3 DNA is TGTGCCAGCAGCTCCCGCCAGACTAGCGTTAGCACAAATACGCAGTATTTT. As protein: CASSSRQTSVSTNTQYF. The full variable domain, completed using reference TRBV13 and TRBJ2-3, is AAGVIQSPRHLIKEKRETATLKCYPIPRHDTVYWYQQGPGQDPQFLISFYEKMQSDKGSIPDRFSAQQFSDYHSELNMSSLELGDSALYFCASSSRQTSVSTNTQYFGPGTRLTVL.